The rows below give T cell receptor beta chains drawn from one sample of a study of T cell responses to AZD1222 COVID-19 vaccine. Produced via immunoSEQ multiplex PCR; TCRdb's table is partial and in-frame only. Among 130,000 or so clones listed, about 93% were seen once. Sequencing was performed on peripheral blood, taken on day 0 of AZD1222 vaccination. Receptors originate from an adult in good health. Both conserved end residues are part of each CDR3. The D gene is left open where the match is weak. Rows give clone size only sometimes, using once, few, many, or a class for an expanded clone.

size: -; J: TRBJ2-1; V: TRBV12-3/TRBV12-4; D: TRBD2; DNA: TGTGCCAGCAGCTACGGGGGGGCCGATGAGCAGTTCTTC; CDR3: CASSYGGADEQFF
size: -; J: TRBJ2-5; V: TRBV28; D: -; DNA: TGTGCCAGCAGTTTTGAGGGGACCCAGTACTTC; CDR3: CASSFEGTQYF
size: -; J: TRBJ1-1; V: TRBV6-5; D: -; DNA: TGTGCCAGCAGTTACCAGAGTGAGAACACTGAAGCTTTCTTT; CDR3: CASSYQSENTEAFF
size: -; J: TRBJ1-1; V: TRBV3-1/TRBV3-2; D: TRBD1; DNA: TGTGCCAGCAGCCAAGATTCCCAGGTTGTGACAGGGGGATTAATGAACACTGAAGCTTTCTTT; CDR3: CASSQDSQVVTGGLMNTEAFF
size: -; J: TRBJ1-3; V: TRBV7-6; D: TRBD1; DNA: TGTGCCAGCAGCTTGAGAGGGGGCCACGGAAACACCATATATTTT; CDR3: CASSLRGGHGNTIYF
size: once; J: TRBJ1-1; V: TRBV30; D: -; DNA: TGTGCCTGGAATGTAGGGGTCCTATCATGGGGAGCTTTCTTT; CDR3: CAWNVGVLSWGAFF
size: -; J: TRBJ2-6; V: TRBV5-1; D: -; DNA: TGCGCCAGCAGCTTGGGCACAGGGTCCGGGGCCAACGTCCTGACTTTC; CDR3: CASSLGTGSGANVLTF
size: -; J: TRBJ2-1; V: TRBV10-3; D: TRBD2; DNA: TGTGCCATCAGTGAAGGGGCTAGCGGGGGCAATGAGCAGTTCTTC; CDR3: CAISEGASGGNEQFF
size: -; J: TRBJ2-4; V: TRBV7-9; D: -; DNA: TGTGCCAGCAGCTCAGGGGCCAAAAACATTCAGTACTTC; CDR3: CASSSGAKNIQYF
size: few; J: TRBJ1-2; V: TRBV5-6; D: -; DNA: TGTGCCAGCAGCTTGATAGGGAACGTTGACTATGGCTACACCTTC; CDR3: CASSLIGNVDYGYTF
size: -; J: TRBJ1-5; V: TRBV29-1; D: -; DNA: TGCAGCGTTGGTCAGGGCGGCAATCAGCCCCAGCATTTT; CDR3: CSVGQGGNQPQHF
size: -; J: TRBJ1-4; V: TRBV7-4; D: -; DNA: TGTGCCAGCAGCCGGGGAGGCTCCAGGCGTGAAAAACTGTTTTTT; CDR3: CASSRGGSRREKLFF
size: -; J: TRBJ1-5; V: TRBV2; D: TRBD1; DNA: TGTGCCAGCACCCTTGGGACAGGGAGGTTGGGGCCCCAGCATTTT; CDR3: CASTLGTGRLGPQHF
size: -; J: TRBJ2-7; V: TRBV5-5; D: -; DNA: TGTGCCAGCAGCTTGGCGCCGGGGACATTCTCCTACGAGCAGTACTTC; CDR3: CASSLAPGTFSYEQYF
size: -; J: TRBJ1-6; V: TRBV20-1; D: -; DNA: TGCAGTGCTAGTTTATCCAGGAAGGGCCTTAATTCACCCCTCCACTTT; CDR3: CSASLSRKGLNSPLHF
size: -; J: TRBJ1-4; V: TRBV10-2; D: TRBD1; DNA: TGCGCCAGCTCCGGGACAGGGGTGCGGGAAAAACTGTTTTTT; CDR3: CASSGTGVREKLFF
size: once; J: TRBJ1-1; V: TRBV19; D: TRBD1; DNA: TGTGCCAGTAACCGCCCGGGACAGGGGGACACTGAAGCTTTCTTT; CDR3: CASNRPGQGDTEAFF
size: -; J: TRBJ1-5; V: TRBV2; D: -; DNA: TGTGCCAGCAGCACTTGGGATCAGCCCCAGCATTTT; CDR3: CASSTWDQPQHF
size: -; J: TRBJ1-5; V: TRBV5-1; D: -; DNA: TGCGCCAGCAGCTTGGGTGAGAGCAATCAGCCCCAGCATTTT; CDR3: CASSLGESNQPQHF
size: -; J: TRBJ2-1; V: TRBV6-5; D: TRBD1; DNA: TGTGCCAGCAGTTACTTGGGACAGGGGGCAAACAATGAGCAGTTCTTC; CDR3: CASSYLGQGANNEQFF
size: -; J: TRBJ1-1; V: TRBV11-2; D: -; DNA: TGTGCCAGCAGCTTAGATCAGGGAACCGGTGAAGCTTTCTTT; CDR3: CASSLDQGTGEAFF
size: -; J: TRBJ1-1; V: TRBV2; D: TRBD1; DNA: TGTGCCAGCAACCAACAGGGGAGGGACACTGAAGCTTTCTTT; CDR3: CASNQQGRDTEAFF
size: -; J: TRBJ2-3; V: TRBV6-1; D: -; DNA: TGTGCCAGCAGTGAAGCGCTGGTCAGCACAGATACGCAGTATTTT; CDR3: CASSEALVSTDTQYF
size: -; J: TRBJ2-3; V: TRBV6-6; D: -; DNA: TGTGCCAGCAGTTACGGGACAGATACGCAGTATTTT; CDR3: CASSYGTDTQYF
size: -; J: TRBJ1-2; V: TRBV27; D: TRBD1; DNA: TGTGCCAGCAGTCAACCGGGGACAGGGTCCGGCTACACCTTC; CDR3: CASSQPGTGSGYTF
size: -; J: TRBJ1-2; V: TRBV12-3/TRBV12-4; D: -; DNA: TGTGCCAGCAGTTTAGGGAGGTCCTATGGCTACACCTTC; CDR3: CASSLGRSYGYTF
size: -; J: TRBJ1-5; V: TRBV27; D: TRBD1; DNA: TGTGCCAGCAGTCCCGGGACAGGGCGCGTGGGGAATCAGCCCCAGCATTTT; CDR3: CASSPGTGRVGNQPQHF
size: -; J: TRBJ2-1; V: TRBV2; D: TRBD1; DNA: TGTGCCAGCAGATTTGACAGGGGAGGTAACAATGAGCAGTTCTTC; CDR3: CASRFDRGGNNEQFF
size: few; J: TRBJ2-6; V: TRBV19; D: -; DNA: TGTGCCACCACGCAGGGGGGCCCCTCTGGGGCCAACGTCCTGACTTTC; CDR3: CATTQGGPSGANVLTF
size: -; J: TRBJ1-2; V: TRBV10-3; D: -; DNA: TGTGCCATCAGGATACAGGGAGATTCTAGCTATGGCTACACCTTC; CDR3: CAIRIQGDSSYGYTF
size: once; J: TRBJ1-6; V: TRBV6-6; D: -; DNA: TGTGCCAGCAGCCTCCGCCCTTTTGACAGGCCTCAAGACTATAATTCACCCCTCCACTTT; CDR3: CASSLRPFDRPQDYNSPLHF
size: -; J: TRBJ2-1; V: TRBV2; D: TRBD1; DNA: TGTGCCAGCAGCCCACAGGGGGCGATTGGAGATGAGCAGTTCTTC; CDR3: CASSPQGAIGDEQFF
size: -; J: TRBJ2-7; V: TRBV10-3; D: -; DNA: TGTGCCATCAGTGAGTTAGTCGAGCAGTACTTC; CDR3: CAISELVEQYF
size: -; J: TRBJ1-5; V: TRBV5-1; D: -; DNA: TGCGCCAGCAGCTTGGACAGTCCACTCCAGCCCCAGCATTTT; CDR3: CASSLDSPLQPQHF
size: -; J: TRBJ2-3; V: TRBV18; D: -; DNA: TGTGCCAGCTCACCACAAAGCCTAACCAGGGATACGCAGTATTTT; CDR3: CASSPQSLTRDTQYF